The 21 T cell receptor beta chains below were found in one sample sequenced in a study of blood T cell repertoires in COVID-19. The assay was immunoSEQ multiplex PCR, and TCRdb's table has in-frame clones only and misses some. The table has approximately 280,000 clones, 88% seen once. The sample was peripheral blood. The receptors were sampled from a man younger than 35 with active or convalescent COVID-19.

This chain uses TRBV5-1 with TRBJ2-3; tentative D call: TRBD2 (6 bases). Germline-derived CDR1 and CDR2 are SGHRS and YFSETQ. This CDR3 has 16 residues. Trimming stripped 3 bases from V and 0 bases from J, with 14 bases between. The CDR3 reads CASSSEPGLSTDTQYF. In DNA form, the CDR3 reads TGCGCCAGCAGCTCGGAGCCGGGACTTAGCACAGATACGCAGTATTTT. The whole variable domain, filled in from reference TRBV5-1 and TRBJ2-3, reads KAGVTQTPRYLIKTRGQQVTLSCSPISGHRSVSWYQQTPGQGLQFLFEYFSETQRNKGNFPGRFSGRQFSNSRSEMNVSTLELGDSALYLCASSSEPGLSTDTQYFGPGTRLTVL.

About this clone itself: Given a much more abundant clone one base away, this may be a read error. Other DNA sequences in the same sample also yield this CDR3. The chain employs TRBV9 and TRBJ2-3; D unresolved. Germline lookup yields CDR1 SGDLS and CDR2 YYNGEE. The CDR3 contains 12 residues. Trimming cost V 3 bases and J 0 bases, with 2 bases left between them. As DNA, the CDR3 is TGTGCCAGCAGCGCTAGCACAGATACGCAGTATTTT. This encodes CASSASTDTQYF.

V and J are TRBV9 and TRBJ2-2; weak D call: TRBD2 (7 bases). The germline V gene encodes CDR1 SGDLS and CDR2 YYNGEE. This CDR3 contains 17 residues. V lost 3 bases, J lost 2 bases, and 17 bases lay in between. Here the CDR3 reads CASSAGGRGPNTGELFF. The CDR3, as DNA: TGTGCCAGCAGCGCAGGAGGGCGGGGGCCTAACACCGGGGAGCTGTTTTTT. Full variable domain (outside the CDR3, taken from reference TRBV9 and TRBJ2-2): DSGVTQTPKHLITATGQRVTLRCSPRSGDLSVYWYQQSLDQGLQFLIQYYNGEERAKGNILERFSAQQFPDLHSELNLSSLELGDSALYFCASSAGGRGPNTGELFFGEGSRLTVL.

The CDR3 DNA is TGTGCCAGCAGCAGAACCTTAGGGGTAAACGAGCAGTACTTC. Translated, it gives CASSRTLGVNEQYF. The chain carries TRBV13 and TRBJ2-7; TRBD1 might be the D (5 bases). The CDR3 covers 14 residues. Per germline, CDR1 PRHDT and CDR2 FYEKMQ (reference sequence). Trimming pared 5 bases from V and 5 bases from J, leaving 16 bases between.

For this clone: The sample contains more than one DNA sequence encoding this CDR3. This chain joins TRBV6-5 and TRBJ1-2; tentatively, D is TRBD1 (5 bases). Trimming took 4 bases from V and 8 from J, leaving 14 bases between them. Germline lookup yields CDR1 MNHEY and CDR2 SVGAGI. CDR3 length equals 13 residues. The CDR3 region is CASSSQGADGYTF. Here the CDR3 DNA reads TGTGCCAGCAGTTCGCAGGGCGCGGACGGCTACACCTTC.

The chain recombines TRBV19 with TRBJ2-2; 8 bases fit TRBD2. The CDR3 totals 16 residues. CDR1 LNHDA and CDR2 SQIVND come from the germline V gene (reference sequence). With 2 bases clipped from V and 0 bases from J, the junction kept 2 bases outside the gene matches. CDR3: CASSILAGTNTGELFF. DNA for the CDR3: TGTGCCAGTAGTATATTAGCGGGAACGAACACCGGGGAGCTGTTTTTT.

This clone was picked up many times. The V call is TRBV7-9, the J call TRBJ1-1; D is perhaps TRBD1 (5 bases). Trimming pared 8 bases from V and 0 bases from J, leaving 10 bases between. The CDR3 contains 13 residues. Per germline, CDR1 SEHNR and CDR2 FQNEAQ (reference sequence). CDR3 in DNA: TGTGCCAGCGCGGGACGCATGAACACTGAAGCTTTCTTT. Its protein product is CASAGRMNTEAFF.

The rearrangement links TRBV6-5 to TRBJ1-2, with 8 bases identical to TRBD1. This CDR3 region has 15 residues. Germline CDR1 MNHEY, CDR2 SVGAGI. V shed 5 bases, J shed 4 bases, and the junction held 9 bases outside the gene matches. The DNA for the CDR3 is TGTGCCAGCAGTCCCCGGACAGGGCAAACCTATGGCTACACCTTC. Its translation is CASSPRTGQTYGYTF.

The CDR3 loop is CASRRQGSYSGANVLTF. For the CDR3, the DNA is TGCGCCAGCAGGCGGCAGGGAAGTTACTCTGGGGCCAACGTCCTGACTTTC. The chain combines TRBV5-1 with TRBJ2-6; D perhaps matches TRBD1 (5 bases). The CDR3 totals 17 residues. Between the trimmed V and J ends, which lost 5 bases and 0 bases, there was a span of 15 bases. Germline V gene sequence: CDR1 SGHRS, CDR2 YFSETQ.

The CDR3 region is CASSPGGGDHTGASSYEQYF. The CDR3 DNA is TGTGCCAGCTCACCCGGGGGGGGAGACCATACGGGGGCCAGCTCCTACGAGCAGTACTTC. The rearrangement links TRBV18 to TRBJ2-7, with 8 bases aligning to TRBD2. V gave up 3 bases and J gave up 0 bases; unmatched junction bases: 19. The CDR3 loop spans 20 amino acids. CDR1 is KGHSH and CDR2 is LQKENI in the germline V gene.

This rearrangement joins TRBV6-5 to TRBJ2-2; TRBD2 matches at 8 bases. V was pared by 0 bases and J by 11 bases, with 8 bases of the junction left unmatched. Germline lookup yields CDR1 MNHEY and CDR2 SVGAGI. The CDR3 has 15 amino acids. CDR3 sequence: CASSYSSGGKVELFF. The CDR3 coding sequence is TGTGCCAGCAGTTACTCGTCGGGGGGGAAGGTCGAGCTGTTTTTT.

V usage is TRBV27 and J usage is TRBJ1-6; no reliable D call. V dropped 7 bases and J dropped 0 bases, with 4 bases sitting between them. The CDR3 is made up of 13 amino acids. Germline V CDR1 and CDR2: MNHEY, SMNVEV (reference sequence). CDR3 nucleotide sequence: TGTGCCAGCACCAGCTCCTATAATTCACCCCTCCACTTT. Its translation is CASTSSYNSPLHF.

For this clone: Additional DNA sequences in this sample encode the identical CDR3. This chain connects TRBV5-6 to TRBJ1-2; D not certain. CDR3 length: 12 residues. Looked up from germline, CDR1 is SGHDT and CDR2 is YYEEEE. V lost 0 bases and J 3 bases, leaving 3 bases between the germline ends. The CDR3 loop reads CASSLADYGYTF. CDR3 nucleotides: TGTGCCAGCAGCTTGGCAGACTATGGCTACACCTTC.

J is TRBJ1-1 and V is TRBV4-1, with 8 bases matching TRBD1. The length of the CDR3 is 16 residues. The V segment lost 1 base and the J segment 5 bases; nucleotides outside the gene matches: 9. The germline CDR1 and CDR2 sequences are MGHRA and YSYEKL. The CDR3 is CASSQVGRGRGTEAFF. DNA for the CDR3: TGCGCCAGCAGCCAAGTCGGCAGGGGGCGAGGAACTGAAGCTTTCTTT.

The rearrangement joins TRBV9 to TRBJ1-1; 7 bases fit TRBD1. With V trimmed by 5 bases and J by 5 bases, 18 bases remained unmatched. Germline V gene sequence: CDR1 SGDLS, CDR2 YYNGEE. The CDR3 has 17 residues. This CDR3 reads CASSRTRSRQGRTEAFF. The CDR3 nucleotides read TGTGCCAGCAGTCGAACCCGGTCGAGACAGGGAAGGACTGAAGCTTTCTTT.

CDR3 sequence reads: CASSPSGGSNQPQHF. CDR3 bases: TGTGCCAGCAGCCCGTCCGGGGGTTCCAATCAGCCCCAGCATTTT. The chain combines TRBV7-9 with TRBJ1-5; possible D gene TRBD1, 5 bases. The V end lost 5 bases, the J end lost 3 bases, and 14 bases lay between the germline ends. The CDR3 is 15 amino acids. Germline CDR1 SEHNR, CDR2 FQNEAQ (reference sequence).

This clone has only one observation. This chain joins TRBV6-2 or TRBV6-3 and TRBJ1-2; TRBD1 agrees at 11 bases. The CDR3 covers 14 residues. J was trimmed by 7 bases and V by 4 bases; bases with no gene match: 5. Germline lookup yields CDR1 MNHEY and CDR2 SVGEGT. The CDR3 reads CASSLDRGLSGYTF. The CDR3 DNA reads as TGTGCCAGCAGTTTGGACAGGGGGCTGTCTGGCTACACCTTC.

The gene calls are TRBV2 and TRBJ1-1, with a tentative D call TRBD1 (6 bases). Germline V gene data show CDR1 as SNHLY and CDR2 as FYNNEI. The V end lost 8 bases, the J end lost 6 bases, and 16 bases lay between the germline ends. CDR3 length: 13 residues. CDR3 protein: CASRQQGIAEAFF. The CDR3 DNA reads TGTGCCAGCCGCCAGCAGGGGATCGCTGAAGCTTTCTTT.

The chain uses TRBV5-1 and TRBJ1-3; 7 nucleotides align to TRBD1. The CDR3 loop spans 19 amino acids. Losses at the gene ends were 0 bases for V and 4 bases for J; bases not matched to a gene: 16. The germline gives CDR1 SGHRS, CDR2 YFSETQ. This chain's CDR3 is CASSLVGTANSPRGNTIYF. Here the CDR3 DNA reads TGCGCCAGCAGCTTGGTCGGGACAGCTAACTCTCCCCGGGGAAACACCATATATTTT. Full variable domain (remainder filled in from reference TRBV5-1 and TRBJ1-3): KAGVTQTPRYLIKTRGQQVTLSCSPISGHRSVSWYQQTPGQGLQFLFEYFSETQRNKGNFPGRFSGRQFSNSRSEMNVSTLELGDSALYLCASSLVGTANSPRGNTIYFGEGSWLTVV.

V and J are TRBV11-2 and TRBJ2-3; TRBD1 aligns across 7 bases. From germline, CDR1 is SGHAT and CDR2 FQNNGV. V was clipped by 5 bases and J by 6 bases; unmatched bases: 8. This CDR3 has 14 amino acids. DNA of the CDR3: TGTGCCAGCAGCCTAGGACAGGCGGCCGATACGCAGTATTTT. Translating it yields CASSLGQAADTQYF.

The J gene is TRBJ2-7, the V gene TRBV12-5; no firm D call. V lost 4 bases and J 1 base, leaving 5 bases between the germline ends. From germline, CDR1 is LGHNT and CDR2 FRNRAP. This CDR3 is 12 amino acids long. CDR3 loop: CASGSLSYEQYF. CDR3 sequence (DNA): TGTGCTAGTGGTTCATTGTCCTACGAGCAGTACTTC.